This TCR beta chain was found in a study of PD-L1 blockade in urothelial cancer. On the study more broadly: Blood underwent analysis 3 weeks (second dose) and 6 weeks after treatment began.

Per germline, CDR1 SQVTM and CDR2 ANQGSEA. V lost 3 bases, J lost 0 bases, and 5 bases stayed unmatched. This CDR3 spans 15 amino acids. Patients presented with locally advanced or metastatic urothelial carcinoma. Each PCR contained spiked-in synthetic TCR analog templates. The protocol was immunoSEQ multiplex PCR, while the TCRdb copy is restricted to in-frame clones and leaves out a portion. Here the sample spans 35,000 to 55,000 clones, 88% being singletons. V is TRBV29-1 and J is TRBJ1-3; TRBD1 matches at 7 bases. This TCR derives from a woman aged 55-69 years with urothelial cancer. The specimen comprised PBMCs, sampled around atezolizumab (anti-PD-L1) treatment. The CDR3 coding sequence is TGCAGCGTTGAGGGGACAGTCGACTCTGGAAACACCATATATTTT. Its protein product is CSVEGTVDSGNTIYF.